This T cell receptor beta chain was sequenced for a study of blood T cell repertoires in COVID-19. In the study overall: COVID-19 samples from acute and convalescent phases originated in the United States, Italy and Spain. The analysed material was cDNA or gDNA that came from T cells, B-cell-depleted T cells, or PBMCs.

Seattle-derived patients entered the study during active infection and were followed longitudinally. Trimming took 3 bases from V and 4 from J, leaving 12 bases between them. The CDR3 sequence is 13 residues long. Germline CDR1 is DFQATT and CDR2 is SNEGSKA (reference sequence). As originally analysed: Estimation of nucleated cell counts was performed using reference gene primer amplification. Measured with immunoSEQ multiplex PCR; TCRdb has only the in-frame clones, and not every one. The V and J calls and clone size come from that table; D and trimming were worked out from the DNA. Seen here are tens of thousands of clones, roughly 88% observed once, and the top ten hold roughly a tenth.

This sequence was found in a man younger than 40 with COVID-19, enrolled during active disease. The sample consisted of peripheral blood. The V call is TRBV20-1, the J call TRBJ1-1, with D possibly TRBD1 on 5 matching bases. The CDR3 protein is CSASRDRSTEAFF. CDR3 coding DNA: TGCAGTGCTAGTCGTGACAGAAGCACTGAAGCTTTCTTT.